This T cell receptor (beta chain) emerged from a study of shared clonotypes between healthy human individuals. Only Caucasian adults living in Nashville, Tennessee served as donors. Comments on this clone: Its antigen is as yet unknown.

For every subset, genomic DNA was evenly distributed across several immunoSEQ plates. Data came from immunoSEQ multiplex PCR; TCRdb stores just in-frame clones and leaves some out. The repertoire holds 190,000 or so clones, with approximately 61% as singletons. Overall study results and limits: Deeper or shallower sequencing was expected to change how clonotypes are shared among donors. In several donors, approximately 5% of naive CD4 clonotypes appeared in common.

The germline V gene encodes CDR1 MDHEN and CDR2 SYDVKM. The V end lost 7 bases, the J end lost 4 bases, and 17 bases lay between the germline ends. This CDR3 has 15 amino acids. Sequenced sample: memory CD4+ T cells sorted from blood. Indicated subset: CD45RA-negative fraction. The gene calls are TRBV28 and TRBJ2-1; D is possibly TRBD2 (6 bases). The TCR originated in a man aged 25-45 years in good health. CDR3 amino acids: CASIDGTGSYNEQFF. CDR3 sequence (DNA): TGTGCCAGCATCGACGGGACTGGATCTTACAATGAGCAGTTCTTC.